The next 27 T cell receptor beta chains were all read from a single sample in a study of cytomegalovirus exposure and HLA in healthy donors. The PCR employed 60 Vbeta primers together with 13 Jbeta primers. Generated by immunoSEQ multiplex PCR, the TCRdb table keeps only in-frame clones and is missing some. Of roughly 120,000 clones detected, around 75% appear once; the ten largest clones hold more than 1.5%. The sample was PBMCs. The receptors here all came from a woman aged 18-29 years in good health and CMV-seronegative.

J is TRBJ2-7 and V is TRBV29-1; 9 bases match TRBD2. CDR1 and CDR2 (germline): SQVTM, ANQGSEA. This CDR3 spans 14 amino acids. J lost 0 bases, V lost 5 bases, and 5 bases had no gene match. The CDR3 is CSVNSGGNSYEQYF. CDR3 DNA sequence: TGCAGCGTTAATAGCGGGGGCAACTCCTACGAGCAGTACTTC.

This clone has only one observation. The rearrangement joins TRBV4-2 to TRBJ1-2; 12 nucleotides align to TRBD1. The germline CDR1 and CDR2 sequences are LGHNA and YNFKEQ. V was pared by 4 bases and J by 4 bases, with 7 bases of the junction left unmatched. CDR3 length: 16 amino acids. The CDR3 DNA is TGTGCCAGCAGCCGGGCCGGGACAGGGGGCTTCTATGGCTACACCTTC. Translation gives CASSRAGTGGFYGYTF.

The chain recombines TRBV11-2 with TRBJ2-5, with D perhaps matching TRBD1 (6 bases). Trimming took off 3 bases at V and 13 bases at J, with 24 bases between the two ends. From germline, CDR1 is SGHAT and CDR2 FQNNGV. The CDR3 runs 15 residues. The CDR3 region is CASSFVLGGRQNPYF. DNA of the CDR3: TGTGCCAGCAGCTTTGTTTTAGGGGGACGGCAAAATCCGTACTTC.

This chain connects TRBV30 to TRBJ1-4; 8 bases align to TRBD1. J lost 3 bases, V lost 7 bases, and 7 bases had no gene match. The CDR3 totals 14 residues. Looked up from germline, CDR1 is GTSNPN and CDR2 is SVGIG (reference sequence). In DNA form, the CDR3 reads TGTGCCTACGGCAGGGGGCAGGCTAATGAAAAACTGTTTTTT. It yields the protein CAYGRGQANEKLFF.

This sequence joins TRBV18 and TRBJ2-7, with D perhaps TRBD1 (5 bases). The germline V gene has CDR1 KGHSH and CDR2 LQKENI. This CDR3 has 18 residues. V shed 1 base and J shed 5 bases, with 24 bases lying between them. The CDR3 loop reads CASSPRTGDPRTPHEQYF. CDR3 bases: TGTGCCAGCTCACCACGAACAGGAGACCCTCGGACCCCCCACGAGCAGTACTTC.

This sequence joins TRBV2 and TRBJ1-2; maybe TRBD1 (5 bases). Trimming shortened V by 11 bases and J by 2 bases, and 15 bases separated the two germline ends. CDR1 and CDR2 (germline): SNHLY, FYNNEI. The CDR3 contains 13 residues. Here the CDR3 reads CAGATQANYGYTF. CDR3 sequence (DNA): TGTGCCGGGGCGACCCAAGCGAACTATGGCTACACCTTC.

The rearrangement uses TRBV19 and TRBJ1-2, with 12 positions matching TRBD1. Per germline, CDR1 LNHDA and CDR2 SQIVND (reference sequence). The CDR3 is 15 residues long. With V trimmed by 7 bases and J by 2 bases, 5 bases remained unmatched. In DNA, the CDR3 is TGTGCCAGTACTATCGGGACAGGGGGCAACTATGGCTACACCTTC. Protein sequence: CASTIGTGGNYGYTF.

This clone was observed a single time. V is TRBV29-1 and J is TRBJ2-5; 7 bases fit TRBD1. The tail of the sequence fits TRBJ2-7 better, so the J call may be wrong. The CDR3 is 12 residues long. Germline loops: CDR1 SQVTM, CDR2 ANQGSEA. CDR3 coding DNA: TGCAGCATTCATGGGGACAGCTACGAGCAGTACTTC. It codes for CSIHGDSYEQYF.

The rearrangement joins TRBV6-1 to TRBJ1-4; D perhaps matches TRBD1 (6 bases). The germline CDR1 and CDR2 sequences are MNHNS and SASEGT. CDR3 length: 18 residues. The V end was cut by 2 bases, the J end by 7 bases, with 23 bases between. CDR3 loop: CASSEYIPRGTGSEKLFF. The CDR3 nucleotides are TGTGCCAGCAGTGAATATATTCCCCGAGGAACAGGGTCTGAAAAACTGTTTTTT.

V gene TRBV4-1 combines with J gene TRBJ1-1, with D possibly being TRBD1 (6 bases). The germline V and J ends were trimmed by 1 base and 8 bases, with 11 bases remaining between them. Per germline, CDR1 MGHRA and CDR2 YSYEKL. The CDR3 has 13 residues. The CDR3: CASSQVQGTEAFF. The CDR3 nucleotides read TGCGCCAGCAGCCAAGTTCAGGGGACCGAAGCTTTCTTT.

This clone has just a few counts. The chain uses TRBV6-1 and TRBJ1-1; D ambiguous. The CDR3 runs to 14 residues. The V end lost 5 bases, the J end lost 2 bases, and 12 bases lay between the germline ends. Germline V lookup: CDR1 MNHNS, CDR2 SASEGT. Here the CDR3 reads CASSNEATNTEAFF. The DNA of the CDR3 is TGTGCCAGCAGTAATGAGGCCACAAACACTGAAGCTTTCTTT.

This chain links TRBV10-3 with TRBJ2-7; tentatively, D is TRBD1 (6 bases). The V and J ends lost 4 bases and 0 bases respectively, with 16 bases between them. The CDR3 is 16 residues long. Germline V gene lookup returns CDR1 ENHRY and CDR2 SYGVKD. The CDR3 is CAISGPRQAGSYEQYF. DNA of the CDR3: TGTGCCATCAGTGGGCCCCGACAGGCTGGCTCCTACGAGCAGTACTTC.

This clone was picked up one time. V and J are TRBV5-6 and TRBJ1-2; no clear D. Germline CDR1 and CDR2: SGHDT and YYEEEE. V was cut by 0 bases and J by 6 bases, with 6 bases left in between. The CDR3 extends over 12 amino acids. In DNA, the CDR3 is TGTGCCAGCAGCTTGGGGCAGGATGGCTACACCTTC. This translates into CASSLGQDGYTF. Combining the CDR3 with reference TRBV5-6 and TRBJ1-2 gives the whole variable domain DAGVTQSPTHLIKTRGQQVTLRCSPKSGHDTVSWYQQALGQGPQFIFQYYEEEERQRGNFPDRFSGHQFPNYSSELNVNALLLGDSALYLCASSLGQDGYTFGSGTRLTVV.

The chain carries TRBV5-6 and TRBJ1-4, with 7 positions matching TRBD1. Germline CDR1 reads SGHDT; CDR2 reads YYEEEE. The CDR3 loop spans 14 amino acids. V was pared by 3 bases and J by 5 bases, with 4 bases of the junction left unmatched. The CDR3 region is CASSSGQINEKLFF. Written as DNA, the CDR3 is TGTGCCAGCAGCTCGGGACAGATAAATGAAAAACTGTTTTTT.

This chain uses TRBV19 with TRBJ1-1; 9 bases are a match to TRBD1. The V segment lost 5 bases and the J segment 3 bases; nucleotides outside the gene matches: 16. Germline lookup yields CDR1 LNHDA and CDR2 SQIVND (reference sequence). This CDR3 contains 18 residues. The CDR3: CASSSGDRASVGDTEAFF. CDR3 DNA: TGTGCCAGTAGTTCTGGGGACAGGGCAAGCGTTGGGGACACTGAAGCTTTCTTT.

This clone was seen more than once but under ten times. In nucleotides, the CDR3 is TGTGCCAGCAGTTACGGACAGGGTCGTACCCGCTACACTGAAGCTTTCTTT. It specifies CASSYGQGRTRYTEAFF. The chain carries TRBV25-1 and TRBJ1-1; 8 nucleotides align to TRBD1. From germline, CDR1 is MGHDK and CDR2 SYGVNS. This CDR3 is 17 amino acids long. J gave up 3 bases and V 5 bases, and 14 bases lay outside the gene matches.

This clone was seen a single time. The chain is built from TRBV6-5 and TRBJ1-3; no definite D call. The germline V and J ends were trimmed by 4 bases and 3 bases, with 7 bases remaining between them. Germline V gene lookup returns CDR1 MNHEY and CDR2 SVGAGI. There are 13 residues in the CDR3. The CDR3 coding sequence is TGTGCCAGCAGTTTCCGTAATGGAAACACCATATATTTT. Translation gives CASSFRNGNTIYF.

The V call is TRBV4-2, the J call TRBJ2-5; 10 bases are a match to TRBD2. The V segment lost 1 base and the J segment 5 bases; nucleotides outside the gene matches: 7. This CDR3 spans 16 amino acids. Germline loops: CDR1 LGHNA, CDR2 YNFKEQ. The CDR3 region has the DNA TGTGCCAGCAGCCAAGCAGGGTCAGCGGGGGGGGAGACCCAGTACTTC. Protein sequence: CASSQAGSAGGETQYF.

V is TRBV5-1 and J is TRBJ1-6; 9 positions agree with TRBD1. The CDR3 is made up of 19 amino acids. CDR1 and CDR2 (germline): SGHRS, YFSETQ. V lost 0 bases and J lost 7; bases outside the gene matches: 14. The CDR3 DNA is TGCGCCAGCAGCTTGGCTCGTTTTACGCTCGGACAGGGGAATTCACCCCTCCACTTT. Amino acid sequence: CASSLARFTLGQGNSPLHF.

V usage is TRBV27 and J usage is TRBJ1-1, with D possibly TRBD1 on 5 matching bases. V was clipped by 6 bases and J by 4 bases, with 9 bases between them. This CDR3 is 12 amino acids long. CDR1 is MNHEY, CDR2 SMNVEV, per germline (reference sequence). This CDR3 is CASSGRGTEAFF. The CDR3 nucleotides read TGTGCCAGCAGCGGGAGGGGCACTGAAGCTTTCTTT.

This clone turned up a few times. The CDR3 reads CASSVGTGTYGYTF. In nucleotides, the CDR3 is TGTGCCAGTAGCGTTGGGACAGGGACCTATGGCTACACCTTC. The V call is TRBV19, the J call TRBJ1-2, with 9 bases fitting TRBD1. Trimming took 6 bases from V and 4 from J; bases not matched to a gene: 6. This CDR3 is built from 14 residues. Germline V gene lookup returns CDR1 LNHDA and CDR2 SQIVND (reference sequence).

The V and J genes are TRBV29-1 and TRBJ2-3; 9 positions agree with TRBD1. Trimming at V came to 5 bases and at J to 1 base, leaving 7 bases not matched to a gene. The germline CDR1 and CDR2 sequences are SQVTM and ANQGSEA. CDR3 size: 15 residues. In DNA, the CDR3 is TGCAGCGTTAATACAGGGGGCGCCGGCACAGATACGCAGTATTTT. As protein: CSVNTGGAGTDTQYF.

V is TRBV6-5 and J is TRBJ2-7; the match to TRBD1 covers 7 bases. After removal of 5 bases from V and 4 bases from J, the junction contained 8 bases not matched to a gene. The germline CDR1 and CDR2 sequences are MNHEY and SVGAGI. CDR3 size: 14 residues. CDR3 sequence (DNA): TGTGCCAGCAGTGCCCGGGACAGATTATACGAGCAGTACTTC. Protein product: CASSARDRLYEQYF.

The V call is TRBV28, the J call TRBJ1-6; D is ambiguous. This CDR3 spans 15 amino acids. Germline V gene sequence: CDR1 MDHEN, CDR2 SYDVKM. The germline V and J ends were trimmed by 5 bases and 8 bases, with 16 bases remaining between them. The CDR3 protein is CASSSPEVPHSPLHF. The CDR3 DNA reads as TGTGCCAGCAGTAGCCCGGAGGTACCTCATTCACCCCTCCACTTT.

The V gene is TRBV7-2, the J gene TRBJ2-7; 7 bases fit TRBD1. Germline CDR1 reads SGHTA; CDR2 reads FQGNSA. The V segment lost 0 bases and the J segment 2 bases; nucleotides outside the gene matches: 4. The CDR3 extends over 15 amino acids. CDR3 nucleotide sequence: TGTGCCAGCAGCTTAGCCGACAGGGTCGCCTACGAGCAGTACTTC. Protein: CASSLADRVAYEQYF. Drawing the rest from reference TRBV7-2 and TRBJ2-7, the complete variable domain is GAGVSQSPSNKVTEKGKDVELRCDPISGHTALYWYRQSLGQGLEFLIYFQGNSAPDKSGLPSDRFSAERTGGSVSTLTIQRTQQEDSAVYLCASSLADRVAYEQYFGPGTRLTVT.

This clone was picked up a small number of times. The chain carries TRBV6-5 and TRBJ2-7, with D possibly being TRBD1 (6 bases). This CDR3 has 13 amino acids. With 6 bases removed from V and 0 bases from J, the gap between germline ends came to 9 bases. In germline, CDR1 is MNHEY, CDR2 SVGAGI. The CDR3 here is CASRRQVSYEQYF. In nucleotides, the CDR3 is TGTGCCAGCAGACGACAGGTCTCCTACGAGCAGTACTTC.

This clone was seen more than once but under ten times. This sequence joins TRBV6-5 and TRBJ2-1, with D maybe TRBD1 (6 bases). Germline CDR1 and CDR2: MNHEY and SVGAGI. Deletions cut 7 bases from V and 0 bases from J, with 13 bases between. This CDR3 is 15 amino acids long. Written as DNA, the CDR3 is TGTGCCAGCACATTACAGGGAGACTCCTACAATGAGCAGTTCTTC. Amino acid sequence: CASTLQGDSYNEQFF.